This T cell receptor beta chain was captured by sequencing in a study of CD8 T cells in Susac syndrome. The CDR3 is 14 amino acids. V dropped 0 bases and J dropped 0 bases, with 2 bases sitting between them. Germline CDR1 is KGHDR and CDR2 is SFDVKD. It was with random hexamers that about 0.45 to 1 ug RNA was reverse transcribed. TCRdb re-derived calls from the immunoSEQ multiplex PCR reads in MiXCR, one entry per CDR3 protein. The sample shows 140,000 or so distinct CDR3 sequences, about 95% of them seen only once. Sequencing was carried out using CD4+ T cells from PBMCs. This rearrangement joins TRBV24-1 to TRBJ1-5; D is unresolved. This sequence was found in a human donor with multiple sclerosis. CDR3 sequence (DNA): TGTGCCACCAGTGATTTGGATAGCAATCAGCCCCAGCATTTT. Its translation: CATSDLDSNQPQHF.